Below, 27 T cell receptor beta chains from the same sample are listed, as sequenced in a study of control samples from healthy donors and cancer patients (dated by TCRdb to the early 2020s). The library was obtained by the immunoSEQ multiplex PCR assay. Held by TCRdb, this immuneACCESS table contains in-frame sequences only and omits some clones. Under half of the omission traces to an unresolved V gene where checked; the cause of the rest is unknown. The sample yields 130,000 or so clones; 87% were counted once. Of the sample, roughly 12% is held by the ten largest clones. Sequencing was done on a sample of blood. Receptor source: a man aged 30 to 39 in good health.

This clone was seen repeatedly, ten times or more. The V gene is TRBV4-1, the J gene TRBJ2-7; 8 nucleotides match TRBD2. The germline V gene has CDR1 MGHRA and CDR2 YSYEKL. Trimming at V came to 0 bases and at J to 5 bases, leaving 18 bases not matched to a gene. There are 19 residues in the CDR3. The CDR3 region is CASSQDTVSGVAGYHEQYV. The CDR3 DNA reads TGCGCCAGCAGCCAAGACACAGTTAGCGGGGTGGCGGGTTACCACGAGCAGTACGTC.

The chain carries TRBV5-1 and TRBJ2-5; D unresolved. Germline assignment: CDR1 SGHRS and CDR2 YFSETQ. The CDR3 has 13 amino acids. V lost 1 base, J lost 1 base, and 5 bases lay in between. CDR3 residues: CASSLMIQETQYF. The CDR3 nucleotides read TGCGCCAGCAGCTTGATGATCCAAGAGACCCAGTACTTC.

This CDR3 reads CASGFRGTAYSNQPQHF. The CDR3 DNA reads TGTGCTAGTGGTTTTAGGGGGACAGCATATAGCAATCAGCCCCAGCATTTT. This chain uses TRBV12-5 with TRBJ1-5; 7 bases align to TRBD1. The CDR3 is 17 amino acids. Losses at the gene ends were 3 bases for V and 0 bases for J; bases not matched to a gene: 8. Germline CDR1 reads LGHNT; CDR2 reads FRNRAP.

The chain uses TRBV15 and TRBJ2-7; tentative D call: TRBD1 (6 bases). Germline assignment: CDR1 LNHNV and CDR2 YYDKDF (reference sequence). V was pared by 5 bases and J by 6 bases, with 11 bases between. CDR3 length equals 12 residues. CDR3 residues: CATSFPGVEQYF. CDR3 nucleotide sequence: TGTGCCACCAGCTTCCCAGGGGTCGAGCAGTACTTC.

This clone turned up a few times. This sequence joins TRBV5-8 and TRBJ2-3; TRBD2 is a possible D gene (5 bases). The CDR3 has 14 residues. Germline CDR1 is SGHTS and CDR2 is YDEGEE. Trimming took off 0 bases at V and 7 bases at J, with 12 bases between the two ends. CDR3 nucleotide sequence: TGTGCCAGCAGCTTGGGCGCGGGCCCCTATACGCAGTATTTT. It encodes CASSLGAGPYTQYF.

The chain joins TRBV11-3 to TRBJ2-2, with D possibly called TRBD1 or TRBD2 (9 bases each). Germline assignment: CDR1 SGHNT and CDR2 YENEEA. Trimming took 7 bases from V and 4 from J, leaving 25 bases between them. The CDR3 contains 18 residues. The CDR3 protein is CASTPGQGSGGSTGELFF. The CDR3 nucleotides read TGTGCCAGCACCCCGGGACAGGGAAGCGGGGGGTCCACCGGGGAGCTGTTTTTT.

A few counts support this clone. The chain recombines TRBV27 with TRBJ1-5, with a tentative D call TRBD1 (6 bases). CDR1 is MNHEY and CDR2 is SMNVEV in the germline V gene (reference sequence). Deletions cut 6 bases from V and 4 bases from J, with 13 bases between. This CDR3 is built from 14 residues. CDR3 sequence (DNA): TGTGCCAGCAGCTCACAGGGAAGGAATCAGCCCCAGCATTTT. Its protein product is CASSSQGRNQPQHF.

This chain joins TRBV14 and TRBJ2-3; D is possibly TRBD2 (6 bases). Trimming stripped 1 base from V and 7 bases from J, with 9 bases between. CDR1 and CDR2 (germline): SGHDN, FVKESK. This CDR3 comprises 13 residues. In DNA form, the CDR3 reads TGTGCCAGCAGCCAAGCGGGACTGTATACGCAGTATTTT. Translation gives CASSQAGLYTQYF.

The CDR3 DNA is TGTGCCAGCAGCCCCCGGACAGGGCGTCGTGAAAAACTGTTTTTT. Translating it yields CASSPRTGRREKLFF. V usage is TRBV11-2 and J usage is TRBJ1-4; 8 positions match TRBD1. CDR1 is SGHAT and CDR2 is FQNNGV in the germline V gene. The CDR3 contains 15 residues. Trimming took 5 bases from V and 7 from J; bases not matched to a gene: 9.

The genes are TRBV12-3 or TRBV12-4 and TRBJ1-2, with no clear D. CDR3 length: 13 amino acids. Trimming removed 2 bases at V and 8 bases at J, with 12 bases between. As DNA, the CDR3 is TGTGCCAGCAGTTTAATGCAGTCCGTAGGCTACACCTTC. As protein: CASSLMQSVGYTF.

The chain employs TRBV7-2 and TRBJ2-2, with 10 bases fitting TRBD2. Looked up from germline, CDR1 is SGHTA and CDR2 is FQGNSA. The CDR3 consists of 16 residues. V lost 1 base and J lost 3; bases outside the gene matches: 2. In DNA form, the CDR3 reads TGTGCCAGCAGCTTAGGGACTAGCGGCGACACCGGGGAGCTGTTTTTT. Translated, it gives CASSLGTSGDTGELFF.

V and J are TRBV27 and TRBJ1-2, with a tentative D call TRBD1 (5 bases). With 3 bases removed from V and 8 bases from J, the gap between germline ends came to 19 bases. The CDR3 runs 15 residues. The germline V gene has CDR1 MNHEY and CDR2 SMNVEV (reference sequence). The CDR3 loop is CASSFGGNYFSGYTF. CDR3 DNA sequence: TGTGCCAGCAGTTTTGGGGGAAATTACTTTTCCGGCTACACCTTC.

With regard to this clone: Germline is not matched at one junction end, which may reflect a read error. The rearrangement joins TRBV30 to TRBJ1-2; tentative D call: TRBD1 (5 bases). Germline CDR1 is GTSNPN and CDR2 is SVGIG (reference sequence). CDR3 length: 13 residues. CDR3 residues: CAWSGPDNYGYTF. The CDR3 DNA sequence: TGTGCCTGGAGTGGGCCGGACAACTACGGCTACACCTTC.

J is TRBJ1-2 and V is TRBV25-1; D gene uncertain. There are 13 residues in the CDR3. The V gene's germline CDR1 is MGHDK and CDR2 SYGVNS. Trimming removed 4 bases from V and 0 bases from J, with 6 bases in between. The CDR3 bases are TGTGCCAGCAGTGGTGTAGCTAACTATGGCTACACCTTC. Its protein product is CASSGVANYGYTF.

The genes are TRBV5-5 and TRBJ1-1; D remains unclear. This CDR3 comprises 14 residues. CDR1 SGHKS and CDR2 YYEKEE come from the germline V gene (reference sequence). V lost 5 bases to trimming and J lost 1 base, with 12 bases between them. This CDR3 reads CASRWKGRNTEAFF. The CDR3 DNA reads as TGTGCCAGCAGGTGGAAAGGGAGGAACACTGAAGCTTTCTTT.

V gene TRBV10-1 combines with J gene TRBJ2-7, with a tentative D call TRBD1 (5 bases). The germline CDR1 and CDR2 sequences are WNHNN and SYGVQD (reference sequence). V dropped 5 bases and J dropped 6 bases, with 11 bases sitting between them. The CDR3 is made up of 12 amino acids. CDR3: CASSKRGGEQYF. The CDR3 nucleotides read TGCGCCAGCAGTAAAAGGGGCGGCGAGCAGTACTTC.

The gene calls are TRBV30 and TRBJ2-7; perhaps D is TRBD1 or TRBD2 (5 bases each). Germline V gene lookup returns CDR1 GTSNPN and CDR2 SVGIG (reference sequence). The CDR3 has 15 amino acids. Trimming cost V 0 bases and J 3 bases, with 15 bases left between them. The CDR3 region has the DNA TGTGCCTGGAGTGTACCTGGGGGAAGAATCTACGAGCAGTACTTC. Protein product: CAWSVPGGRIYEQYF.

The genes are TRBV2 and TRBJ1-1; D gene unclear. With 4 bases removed from V and 5 bases from J, the gap between germline ends came to 14 bases. Germline-derived CDR1 and CDR2 are SNHLY and FYNNEI. The CDR3 totals 14 residues. The CDR3 region is CASSGFGGSTEAFF. The CDR3 DNA follows: TGTGCCAGCAGTGGCTTCGGCGGTTCAACTGAAGCTTTCTTT.

The rearrangement joins TRBV9 to TRBJ2-2; 8 bases fit TRBD2. The length of the CDR3 is 16 residues. With 4 bases clipped from V and 7 bases from J, the junction kept 12 bases outside the gene matches. The V gene's germline CDR1 is SGDLS and CDR2 YYNGEE. CDR3 in amino acids: CASSSRGSGVIGELFF. The CDR3 region has the DNA TGTGCCAGCAGCTCTCGTGGTAGCGGGGTGATCGGGGAGCTGTTTTTT.

The V gene is TRBV5-8, the J gene TRBJ2-1; TRBD2 matches 11 bases. This CDR3 comprises 13 residues. Trimming cost V 4 bases and J 9 bases; bases outside gene matches: 3. The V gene's germline CDR1 is SGHTS and CDR2 YDEGEE. The CDR3 DNA reads TGTGCCAGCAGCCCGGGACTAGCGGCTGAGCAGTTCTTC. Amino acids: CASSPGLAAEQFF.

The J gene is TRBJ1-3, the V gene TRBV5-1, with D tentatively TRBD1 (6 bases). Germline CDR1 is SGHRS and CDR2 is YFSETQ. The CDR3 has 17 amino acids. V was trimmed by 0 bases and J by 0 bases, leaving 13 bases between them. The CDR3 DNA follows: TGCGCCAGCAGCTTGGGCGGGGGCCCGAGCTCTGGAAACACCATATATTTT. Encoded protein: CASSLGGGPSSGNTIYF.

The chain links TRBV24-1 to TRBJ2-1; possible D gene TRBD1, 5 bases. Trimming removed 5 bases from V and 3 bases from J, with 10 bases in between. The CDR3 totals 14 residues. The germline V gene has CDR1 KGHDR and CDR2 SFDVKD. CDR3: CATSARADYNEQFF. CDR3 bases: TGTGCCACCAGTGCCAGGGCTGACTACAATGAGCAGTTCTTC.

The V call is TRBV21-1, the J call TRBJ1-3. TRBV21-1 corresponds to a pseudogene. The CDR3 is made up of 16 amino acids. CDR3 in DNA: TGTGCCAGCAGCAAGGGGGTGGGGGGCTCCGGAAACACCATATATTTT. Residues: CASSKGVGGSGNTIYF.

The chain joins TRBV11-3 to TRBJ2-1, with D perhaps TRBD2 (7 bases). V was clipped by 6 bases and J by 4 bases, with 10 bases between them. The CDR3 loop spans 13 amino acids. CDR1 and CDR2 from the germline V gene are SGHNT and YENEEA. The CDR3 spells CASRGGGYNEQFF. DNA of the CDR3: TGTGCCAGCAGGGGAGGGGGATACAATGAGCAGTTCTTC.

This clone was found a few times. V and J are TRBV2 and TRBJ1-6, with 7 bases matching TRBD1. V gave up 6 bases and J gave up 3 bases; unmatched junction bases: 8. Germline lookup yields CDR1 SNHLY and CDR2 FYNNEI. The CDR3 runs 16 residues. CDR3 sequence reads: CASRATGLGYNSPLHF. DNA for the CDR3: TGTGCCAGCAGAGCGACAGGGTTGGGCTATAATTCACCCCTCCACTTT.

The V gene is TRBV13, the J gene TRBJ1-5, with D unresolved. The CDR3 runs to 14 residues. Germline V gives CDR1 PRHDT, CDR2 FYEKMQ (reference sequence). The V end was cut by 0 bases, the J end by 4 bases, with 7 bases between. The CDR3 DNA follows: TGTGCCAGCAGCTTAGGTAAAGGGAATCAGCCCCAGCATTTT. Translated, it gives CASSLGKGNQPQHF.

The chain joins TRBV18 to TRBJ2-6, with D uncertain. The CDR3 runs 17 residues. Deletions cut 2 bases from V and 0 bases from J, with 11 bases between. CDR1 and CDR2 (germline): KGHSH, LQKENI. The CDR3 region is CASSPAEIRSGANVLTF. Written as DNA, the CDR3 is TGTGCCAGCTCACCAGCTGAGATTCGCTCTGGGGCCAACGTCCTGACTTTC. The full variable domain, in which reference TRBV18 and TRBJ2-6 provide the parts outside the CDR3, is NAGVMQNPRHLVRRRGQEARLRCSPMKGHSHVYWYRQLPEEGLKFMVYLQKENIIDESGMPKERFSAEFPKEGPSILRIQQVVRGDSAAYFCASSPAEIRSGANVLTFGAGSRLTVL.